One and the same sample provided the 2 T cell receptor beta chains below, sequenced in a study of blood T cells in healthy people across ages. The authors ran a second PCR of roughly 6 to 12 cycles using a sample-barcoded 5' primer and a J-beta primer mix. TCRdb used MiXCR to reprocess the 5' RACE reads, holding one entry per CDR3 protein. Of approximately 850,000 distinct CDR3 sequences in the sample, roughly 50% are singletons; the top ten hold about 20%. Source material: blood. These TCRs come from a man between 25 and 39 years old in good health.

This chain links TRBV2 with TRBJ2-3, with TRBD1 matching 8 bases. The CDR3 is 14 residues long. Per germline, CDR1 SNHLY and CDR2 FYNNEI. V lost 6 bases to trimming and J lost 6 bases; unmatched junction nucleotides: 8. The CDR3 protein is CASSADRAGDTQYF. In DNA, the CDR3 is TGTGCCAGCAGCGCGGACAGGGCGGGGGATACGCAGTATTTT.

This rearrangement joins TRBV28 to TRBJ2-6; D may correspond to TRBD1 or TRBD2 (5 bases each). The CDR3 spans 15 residues. V was shortened by 8 bases and J by 2 bases, with 13 bases between the two germline ends. The germline V gene encodes CDR1 MDHEN and CDR2 SYDVKM. CDR3 nucleotide sequence: TGTGCCAGCTCACCCGGGACCGCTGGGGCCAACGTCCTGACTTTC. It encodes CASSPGTAGANVLTF.